This TCR beta chain is from a study of cytomegalovirus exposure and HLA in healthy donors. This PCR relied on a set of 60 Vbeta primers and 13 Jbeta primers. TCRdb's copy holds only in-frame clones and misses some; the assay was immunoSEQ multiplex PCR. Of 160,000 or so clones in the sample, roughly 84% were seen once. This TCR came from a woman younger than 35 in good health and CMV-seronegative. The specimen was PBMCs.

CDR3 amino acids: CASSYLGQGKKLFF. The CDR3 DNA is TGTGCCAGCAGTTACCTCGGACAGGGAAAAAAACTGTTTTTT. The rearrangement links TRBV6-5 to TRBJ1-4; 8 bases line up with TRBD1. With V trimmed by 2 bases and J by 9 bases, 5 bases remained unmatched. CDR1 and CDR2 (germline): MNHEY, SVGAGI. This CDR3 is built from 14 residues.